This TCR beta chain was recovered during a study of shared T cell receptors in the human thymus. This CDR3 contains 21 residues. CDR1 is SGHTA, CDR2 FQGTGA, per germline. V shed 5 bases, J shed 2 bases, and the junction held 21 bases outside the gene matches. Generated by immunoSEQ multiplex PCR, the TCRdb table keeps only in-frame clones and is missing some. The sample shows under 450,000 clones, around 93% of them seen only once. The sequencing sample was made of thymocytes. The TCR sequence derives from a human donor. The chain recombines TRBV7-3 with TRBJ2-3; 11 nucleotides agree with TRBD2. The CDR3, as DNA: TGTGCCAGCAGCCCCTCCCCCCGGCTAGCGGGAGGAATTACCTTCACAGATACGCAGTATTTT. Translation: CASSPSPRLAGGITFTDTQYF.